The clone carrying this T cell receptor (beta chain) showed up just a few times. The antigen remains undetermined. TCRdb recomputed calls from the RT-PCR reads with MiXCR, one row per CDR3 protein. The table includes 450,000 to 600,000 distinct CDR3 sequences, 16% detected once. This sample was included in a study of response to subunit inactivated influenza vaccine. Study-wide findings and caveats: Authors suggested that a seasonal influenza vaccination recruits few new T cells each time.

CDR1 is SQVTM, CDR2 ANQGSEA, per germline. V was clipped by 2 bases and J by 3 bases, with 10 bases between them. The CDR3 covers 13 residues. The receptor comes from a man aged 50 to 69 who received an inactivated influenza vaccine. Sequenced material: CD4+ T cells sorted from PBMCs, taken around 25 months after vaccination. The gene calls are TRBV29-1 and TRBJ1-1, with D perhaps TRBD1 (6 bases). The CDR3 sequence is CSVERNRDTEAFF. The CDR3 region has the DNA TGCAGCGTTGAAAGGAACAGGGACACTGAAGCTTTCTTT.